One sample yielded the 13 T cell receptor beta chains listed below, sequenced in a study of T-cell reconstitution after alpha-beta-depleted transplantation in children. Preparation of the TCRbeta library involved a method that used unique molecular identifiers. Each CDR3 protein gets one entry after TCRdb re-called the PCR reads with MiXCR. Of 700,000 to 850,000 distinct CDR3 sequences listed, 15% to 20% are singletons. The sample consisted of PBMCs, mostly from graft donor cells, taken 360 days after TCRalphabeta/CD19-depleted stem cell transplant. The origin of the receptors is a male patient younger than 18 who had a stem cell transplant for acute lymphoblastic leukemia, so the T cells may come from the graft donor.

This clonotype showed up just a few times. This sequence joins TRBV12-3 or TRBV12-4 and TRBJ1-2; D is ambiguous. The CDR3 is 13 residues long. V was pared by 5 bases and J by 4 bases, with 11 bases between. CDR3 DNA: TGTGCCAGCAGTGACGGGATTTCCTATGGCTACACCTTC. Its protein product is CASSDGISYGYTF.

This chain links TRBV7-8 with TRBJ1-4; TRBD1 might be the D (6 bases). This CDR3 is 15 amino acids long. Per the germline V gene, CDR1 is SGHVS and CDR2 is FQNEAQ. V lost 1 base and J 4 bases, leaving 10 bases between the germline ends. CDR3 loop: CASSLERGVNEKLFF. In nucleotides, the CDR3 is TGTGCCAGCAGCTTAGAAAGGGGGGTTAATGAAAAACTGTTTTTT.

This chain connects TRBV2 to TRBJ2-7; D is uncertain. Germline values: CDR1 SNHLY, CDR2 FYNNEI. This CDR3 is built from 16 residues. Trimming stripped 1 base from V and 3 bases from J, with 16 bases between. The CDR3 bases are TGTGCCAGCAGTGAAGGACTCCCAAGGCGCGACTACGAGCAGTACTTC. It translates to CASSEGLPRRDYEQYF.

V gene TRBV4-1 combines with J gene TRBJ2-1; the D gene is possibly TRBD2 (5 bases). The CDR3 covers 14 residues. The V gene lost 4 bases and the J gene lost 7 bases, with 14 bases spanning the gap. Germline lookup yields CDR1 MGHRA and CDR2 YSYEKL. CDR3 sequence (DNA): TGCGCCAGCAGCCCCTCGACGGGAACGAATGAGCAGTTCTTC. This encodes CASSPSTGTNEQFF.

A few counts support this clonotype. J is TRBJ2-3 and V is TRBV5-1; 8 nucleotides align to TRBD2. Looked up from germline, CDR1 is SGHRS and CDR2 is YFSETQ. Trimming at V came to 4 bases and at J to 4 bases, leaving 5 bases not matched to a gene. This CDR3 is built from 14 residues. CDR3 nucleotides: TGCGCCAGCAGCACTGGACTAGCCCCAGATACGCAGTATTTT. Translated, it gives CASSTGLAPDTQYF.

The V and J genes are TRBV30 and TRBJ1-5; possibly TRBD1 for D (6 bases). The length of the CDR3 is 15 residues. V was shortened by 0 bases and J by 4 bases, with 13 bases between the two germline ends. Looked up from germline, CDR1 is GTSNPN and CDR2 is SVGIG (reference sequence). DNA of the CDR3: TGTGCCTGGAGTGTCACGGTAGGGGGGAATCAGCCCCAGCATTTT. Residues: CAWSVTVGGNQPQHF.

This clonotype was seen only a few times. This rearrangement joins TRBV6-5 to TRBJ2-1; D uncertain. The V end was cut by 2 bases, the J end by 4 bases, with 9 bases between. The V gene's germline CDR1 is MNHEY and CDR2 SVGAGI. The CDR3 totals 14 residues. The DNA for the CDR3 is TGTGCCAGCAGTTACGAAGGAGATTACAATGAGCAGTTCTTC. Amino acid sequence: CASSYEGDYNEQFF.

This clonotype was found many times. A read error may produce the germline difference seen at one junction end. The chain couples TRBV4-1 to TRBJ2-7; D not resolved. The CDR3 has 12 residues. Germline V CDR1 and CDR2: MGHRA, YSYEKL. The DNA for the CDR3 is TGTGCCAGCAGTCAGGTACCCTACGAGCAGTACTTC. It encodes CASSQVPYEQYF.

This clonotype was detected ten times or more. CDR3 in amino acids: CASRKDTGELFF. CDR3 bases: TGTGCCAGCAGGAAGGACACCGGGGAGCTGTTTTTT. This chain joins TRBV2 and TRBJ2-2; no definite D call. Germline V gene lookup returns CDR1 SNHLY and CDR2 FYNNEI. The CDR3 spans 12 residues. Trimming took off 6 bases at V and 3 bases at J, with 5 bases between the two ends.

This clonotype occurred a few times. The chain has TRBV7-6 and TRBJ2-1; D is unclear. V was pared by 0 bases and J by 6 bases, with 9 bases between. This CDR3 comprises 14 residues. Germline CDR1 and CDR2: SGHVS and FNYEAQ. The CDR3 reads CASSLAEMVNEQFF. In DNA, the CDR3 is TGTGCCAGCAGCTTAGCCGAGATGGTCAATGAGCAGTTCTTC. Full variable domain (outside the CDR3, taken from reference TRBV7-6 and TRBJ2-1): GAGVSQSPRYKVTKRGQDVALRCDPISGHVSLYWYRQALGQGPEFLTYFNYEAQQDKSGLPNDRFSAERPEGSISTLTIQRTEQRDSAMYRCASSLAEMVNEQFFGPGTRLTVL.

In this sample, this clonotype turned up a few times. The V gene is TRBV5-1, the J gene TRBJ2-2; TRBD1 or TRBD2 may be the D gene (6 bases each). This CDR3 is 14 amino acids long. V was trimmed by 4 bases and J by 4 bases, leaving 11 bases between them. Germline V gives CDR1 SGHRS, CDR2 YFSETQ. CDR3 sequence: CASSGGRSTGELFF. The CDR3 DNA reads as TGCGCCAGCAGCGGGGGGCGAAGCACCGGGGAGCTGTTTTTT. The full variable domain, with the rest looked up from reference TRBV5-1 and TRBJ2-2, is KAGVTQTPRYLIKTRGQQVTLSCSPISGHRSVSWYQQTPGQGLQFLFEYFSETQRNKGNFPGRFSGRQFSNSRSEMNVSTLELGDSALYLCASSGGRSTGELFFGEGSRLTVL.

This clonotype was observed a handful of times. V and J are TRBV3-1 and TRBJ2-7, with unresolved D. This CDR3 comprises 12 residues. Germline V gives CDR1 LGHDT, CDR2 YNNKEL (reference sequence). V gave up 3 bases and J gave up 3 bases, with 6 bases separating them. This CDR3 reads CASSQFNYEQYF. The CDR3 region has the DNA TGTGCCAGCAGCCAGTTTAACTACGAGCAGTACTTC.

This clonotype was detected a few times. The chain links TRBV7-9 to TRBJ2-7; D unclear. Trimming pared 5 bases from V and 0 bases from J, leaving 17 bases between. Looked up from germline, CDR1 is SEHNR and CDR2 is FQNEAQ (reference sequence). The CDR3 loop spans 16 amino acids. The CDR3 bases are TGTGCCAGCAGCCTGACTCTTTACACTTCCTCCTACGAGCAGTACTTC. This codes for CASSLTLYTSSYEQYF.